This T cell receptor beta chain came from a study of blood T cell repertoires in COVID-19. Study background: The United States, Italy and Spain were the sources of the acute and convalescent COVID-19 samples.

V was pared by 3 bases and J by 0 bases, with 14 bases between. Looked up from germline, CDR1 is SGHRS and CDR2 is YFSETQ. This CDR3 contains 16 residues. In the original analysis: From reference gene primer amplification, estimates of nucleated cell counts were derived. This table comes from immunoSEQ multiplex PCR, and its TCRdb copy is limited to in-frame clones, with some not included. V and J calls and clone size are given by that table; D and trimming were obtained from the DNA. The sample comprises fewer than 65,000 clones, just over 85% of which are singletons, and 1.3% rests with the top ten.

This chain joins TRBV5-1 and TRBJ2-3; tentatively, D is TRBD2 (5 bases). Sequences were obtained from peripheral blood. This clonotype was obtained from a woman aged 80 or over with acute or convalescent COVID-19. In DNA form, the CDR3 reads TGCGCCAGCAGCTCCGAGGGCCGGGCTAGCACAGATACGCAGTATTTT. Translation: CASSSEGRASTDTQYF.